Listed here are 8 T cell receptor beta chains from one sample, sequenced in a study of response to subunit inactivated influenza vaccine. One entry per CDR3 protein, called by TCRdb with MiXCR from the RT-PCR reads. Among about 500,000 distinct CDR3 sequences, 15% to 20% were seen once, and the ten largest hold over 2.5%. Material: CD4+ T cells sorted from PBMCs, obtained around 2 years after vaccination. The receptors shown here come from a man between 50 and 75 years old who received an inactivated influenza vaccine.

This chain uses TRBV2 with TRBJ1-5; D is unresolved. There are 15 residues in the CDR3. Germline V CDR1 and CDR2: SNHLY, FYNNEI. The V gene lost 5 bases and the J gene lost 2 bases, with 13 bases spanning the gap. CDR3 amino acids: CASSRDGGGNQPQHF. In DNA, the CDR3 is TGTGCCAGCAGTCGTGACGGAGGTGGCAATCAGCCCCAGCATTTT.

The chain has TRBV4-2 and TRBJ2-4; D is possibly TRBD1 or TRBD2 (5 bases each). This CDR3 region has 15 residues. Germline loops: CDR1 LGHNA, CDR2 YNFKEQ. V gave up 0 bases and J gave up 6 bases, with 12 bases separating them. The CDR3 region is CASSQDWGKVNIQYF. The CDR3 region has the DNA TGTGCCAGCAGCCAAGATTGGGGGAAGGTAAACATTCAGTACTTC.

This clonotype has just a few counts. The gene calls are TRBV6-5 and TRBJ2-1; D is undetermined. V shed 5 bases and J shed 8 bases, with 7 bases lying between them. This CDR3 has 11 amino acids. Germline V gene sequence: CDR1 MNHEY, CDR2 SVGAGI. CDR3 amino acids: CASSRRDEQFF. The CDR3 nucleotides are TGTGCCAGCAGTAGACGAGATGAGCAGTTCTTC.

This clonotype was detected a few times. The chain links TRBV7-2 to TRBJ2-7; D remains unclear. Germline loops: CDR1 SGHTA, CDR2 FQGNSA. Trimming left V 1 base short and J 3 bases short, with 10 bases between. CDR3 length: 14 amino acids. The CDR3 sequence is CASSLVVGGYEQYF. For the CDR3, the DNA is TGTGCCAGCAGCTTAGTAGTGGGTGGCTACGAGCAGTACTTC.

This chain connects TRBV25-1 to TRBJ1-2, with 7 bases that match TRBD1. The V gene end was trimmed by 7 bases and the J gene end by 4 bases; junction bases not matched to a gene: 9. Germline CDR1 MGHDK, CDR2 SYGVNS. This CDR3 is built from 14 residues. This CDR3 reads CASTPSGGVYGYTF. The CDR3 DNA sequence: TGTGCCAGCACCCCGTCAGGGGGGGTCTATGGCTACACCTTC.

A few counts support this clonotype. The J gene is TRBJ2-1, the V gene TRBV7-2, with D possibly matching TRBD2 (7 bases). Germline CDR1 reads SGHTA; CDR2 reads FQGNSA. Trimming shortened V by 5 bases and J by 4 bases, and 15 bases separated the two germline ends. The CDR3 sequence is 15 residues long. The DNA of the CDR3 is TGTGCCAGCAGCCCATGGGGGGGACATTACAATGAGCAGTTCTTC. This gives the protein CASSPWGGHYNEQFF.

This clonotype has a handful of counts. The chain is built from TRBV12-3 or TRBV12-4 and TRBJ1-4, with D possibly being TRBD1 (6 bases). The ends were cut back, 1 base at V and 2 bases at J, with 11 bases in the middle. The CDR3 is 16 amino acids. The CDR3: CASSLGSGATNEKLFF. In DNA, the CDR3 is TGTGCCAGCAGTTTAGGGTCGGGGGCTACTAATGAAAAACTGTTTTTT.

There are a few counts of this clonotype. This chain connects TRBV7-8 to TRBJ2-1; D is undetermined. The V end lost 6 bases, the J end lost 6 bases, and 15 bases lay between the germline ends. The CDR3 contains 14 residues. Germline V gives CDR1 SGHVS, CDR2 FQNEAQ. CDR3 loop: CASRINVHGNEQFF. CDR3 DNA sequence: TGTGCCAGCAGGATCAACGTCCACGGCAATGAGCAGTTCTTC.